A selection of T cell receptor beta chains follows, all from one sample in a study of pediatric ulcerative colitis. The method was immunoSEQ multiplex PCR; TCRdb's version includes in-frame clones alone and lacks a portion of them. The profile shows 30,000 to 35,000 clones, about three quarters of them singletons. Sequenced material: gut tissue. Source of these receptors: a boy aged 5 to 17 with mild ulcerative colitis. Both conserved end residues are part of each CDR3. A D gene is named only where the DNA matches it firmly. Clone size is stated in some rows and not others, as once, few, many or a class when expanded.

D: -; V: TRBV28; length: 14; size: once; J: TRBJ1-6; CDR3: CASSPNFLGVPLHF; DNA: TGTGCCAGCAGTCCTAACTTTCTTGGGGTCCCCCTCCACTTT
D: TRBD1; V: TRBV4-2; length: 19; size: -; J: TRBJ1-2; CDR3: CASSQDSGQGEAGNYGYTF; DNA: TGTGCCAGCAGCCAAGACTCAGGACAGGGGGAAGCGGGGAACTATGGCTACACCTTC
D: TRBD1; V: TRBV6-1; length: 14; size: few; J: TRBJ1-1; CDR3: CASRKGQGRTEAFF; DNA: TGTGCCAGCAGGAAGGGACAGGGGAGGACTGAAGCTTTCTTT
D: TRBD2; V: TRBV11-3; length: 15; size: -; J: TRBJ2-1; CDR3: CASSPRLATYNEQFF; DNA: TGTGCCAGCAGCCCCCGACTAGCGACCTACAATGAGCAGTTCTTC
D: -; V: TRBV4-1; length: 16; size: -; J: TRBJ1-2; CDR3: CASSPPRVGRRDGYTF; DNA: TGCGCCAGCAGCCCTCCCCGAGTAGGGAGGAGGGATGGCTACACCTTC
D: -; V: TRBV6-6; length: 13; size: few; J: TRBJ2-3; CDR3: CASKGLGTDTQYF; DNA: TGTGCCAGCAAGGGGCTGGGCACAGATACGCAGTATTTT
D: -; V: TRBV4-1; length: 14; size: -; J: TRBJ1-2; CDR3: CASSHKDGNYGYTF; DNA: TGCGCCAGCAGCCACAAGGACGGAAACTATGGCTACACCTTC
D: -; V: TRBV21-1; length: 15; size: once; J: TRBJ1-5; CDR3: CASTLPREPNQPQHF; DNA: TGTGCCAGCACCTTACCGAGGGAGCCCAATCAGCCCCAGCATTTT
D: TRBD1; V: TRBV29-1; length: 14; size: once; J: TRBJ2-5; CDR3: CSVDRQGVQETQYF; DNA: TGCAGCGTAGACAGACAGGGAGTACAAGAGACCCAGTACTTC
D: -; V: TRBV25-1; length: 16; size: -; J: TRBJ1-6; CDR3: CASSNAGGGRASPLHF; DNA: TGTGCCAGCAGTAACGCAGGTGGGGGGAGAGCTTCACCCCTCCACTTT
D: -; V: TRBV6-5; length: 15; size: -; J: TRBJ1-2; CDR3: CASSSIGGARSGYTF; DNA: TGTGCCAGCAGCTCGATTGGGGGCGCCCGGTCTGGCTACACCTTC
D: -; V: TRBV5-8; length: 12; size: -; J: TRBJ1-3; CDR3: CASSRTLNTIYF; DNA: TGTGCCAGCAGTCGGACATTAAACACCATATATTTT
D: -; V: TRBV2; length: 12; size: once; J: TRBJ1-2; CDR3: CASINRDYGYTF; DNA: TGTGCCAGCATTAACAGGGACTATGGCTACACCTTC
D: -; V: TRBV13; length: 14; size: -; J: TRBJ1-6; CDR3: CASSFRGINSPLHF; DNA: TGTGCCAGCAGCTTCCGGGGGATTAATTCACCCCTCCACTTT
D: TRBD2; V: TRBV30; length: 14; size: -; J: TRBJ2-3; CDR3: CASSTSGGFDTQYF; DNA: TGTGCCTCCTCGACTAGCGGGGGGTTCGATACGCAGTATTTT
D: -; V: TRBV29-1; length: 14; size: -; J: TRBJ2-3; CDR3: CSTRGRREPDTQYF; DNA: TGCAGCACGAGGGGAAGGAGAGAACCAGATACGCAGTATTTT
D: -; V: TRBV7-8; length: 16; size: -; J: TRBJ1-2; CDR3: CASRGAEEQINYGYTF; DNA: TGTGCCAGCAGGGGGGCCGAGGAGCAAATTAACTATGGCTACACCTTC
D: -; V: TRBV5-4; length: 14; size: -; J: TRBJ2-3; CDR3: CASSWGPLTDTQYF; DNA: TGTGCCAGCAGCTGGGGACCTTTGACAGATACGCAGTATTTT
D: TRBD1; V: TRBV6-1; length: 13; size: -; J: TRBJ2-2; CDR3: CASSGQGAGELFF; DNA: TGTGCCAGCTCGGGACAGGGGGCCGGGGAGCTGTTTTTT
D: -; V: TRBV18; length: 13; size: few; J: TRBJ1-1; CDR3: CASSPRGNTEAFF; DNA: TGTGCCAGCTCACCAAGGGGGAACACTGAAGCTTTCTTT
D: -; V: TRBV9; length: 11; size: -; J: TRBJ1-2; CDR3: CASSDNTLHTF; DNA: TGTGCCAGCAGCGATAATACCCTCCACACCTTC
D: -; V: TRBV5-8; length: 13; size: -; J: TRBJ1-5; CDR3: CASSLTVNQPQHF; DNA: TGTGCCAGCAGCCTGACAGTGAATCAGCCCCAGCATTTT
D: -; V: TRBV5-4; length: 15; size: once; J: TRBJ2-7; CDR3: CASSLGRGRSYEQYF; DNA: TGTGCCAGCAGCTTGGGGCGTGGAAGAAGCTACGAGCAGTACTTC
D: -; V: TRBV2; length: 14; size: few; J: TRBJ1-6; CDR3: CASSPTDGFSPLHF; DNA: TGTGCCAGCAGTCCTACAGACGGGTTTTCACCCCTCCACTTT
D: -; V: TRBV5-8; length: 14; size: -; J: TRBJ2-7; CDR3: CASSYTDERREQYF; DNA: TGTGCCAGCAGCTATACAGACGAGCGGCGGGAGCAGTACTTC
D: TRBD1; V: TRBV4-1; length: 17; size: -; J: TRBJ1-3; CDR3: CASSQTPRQGKENTIYF; DNA: TGCGCCAGCAGCCAAACCCCGCGACAGGGGAAAGAAAACACCATATATTTT
D: TRBD1; V: TRBV2; length: 13; size: -; J: TRBJ2-7; CDR3: CASSETGWYEQYF; DNA: TGTGCCAGCAGCGAGACAGGGTGGTACGAGCAGTACTTC
D: TRBD1; V: TRBV5-1; length: 15; size: -; J: TRBJ2-3; CDR3: CASSPTTGVGDTQYF; DNA: TGCGCCAGCAGCCCGACTACAGGGGTGGGAGATACGCAGTATTTT
D: TRBD2; V: TRBV11-1; length: 15; size: once; J: TRBJ2-5; CDR3: CASSLLAEYQETQYF; DNA: TGTGCCAGCAGCTTGCTAGCGGAGTACCAAGAGACCCAGTACTTC
D: -; V: TRBV6-6; length: 14; size: once; J: TRBJ1-2; CDR3: CASSYPQASYGYTF; DNA: TGTGCCAGCAGTTACCCTCAAGCGAGCTATGGCTACACCTTC
D: -; V: TRBV11-2; length: 16; size: -; J: TRBJ2-3; CDR3: CASSLFDRSSTDTQYF; DNA: TGTGCCAGCAGCCTCTTTGACAGGTCAAGCACAGATACGCAGTATTTT
D: TRBD1; V: TRBV6-1; length: 15; size: -; J: TRBJ2-7; CDR3: CASSVGTGAVYEQYF; DNA: TGTGCCAGCAGTGTGGGGACAGGGGCAGTCTACGAGCAGTACTTC
D: -; V: TRBV11-2; length: 15; size: -; J: TRBJ2-7; CDR3: CASSLGGRGSHEQYF; DNA: TGTGCCAGCAGCTTAGGGGGCAGGGGCTCCCACGAGCAGTACTTC
D: -; V: TRBV29-1; length: 11; size: -; J: TRBJ1-1; CDR3: CSVDDGSKAFF; DNA: TGCAGCGTTGACGACGGGAGCAAAGCTTTCTTT
D: -; V: TRBV5-4; length: 13; size: -; J: TRBJ1-2; CDR3: CASSFKGIDGYTF; DNA: TGTGCCAGCAGCTTCAAGGGTATTGATGGCTACACCTTC
D: -; V: TRBV5-1; length: 14; size: once; J: TRBJ1-2; CDR3: CASSLAQGAYGYTF; DNA: TGCGCCAGCAGCTTGGCCCAGGGAGCCTATGGCTACACCTTC